The TCR beta chain under discussion was sequenced for a study of blood T cell repertoires in COVID-19. Study in general: PBMCs, B-cell-depleted T cells, or T cells were the source of the cDNA or gDNA that made up the material.

Measured with immunoSEQ multiplex PCR; TCRdb has only the in-frame clones, and not every one. The sample consists of fewer than 350,000 clones, around nine tenths of them appearing once. This TCR came from a woman in her 70s with COVID-19, enrolled during active disease. The specimen was peripheral blood.

The DNA of the CDR3 is TGTGCCAGCAGCTCGCCGACAGGGACGTACACTGAAGCTTTCTTT. Translation gives CASSSPTGTYTEAFF. The chain links TRBV5-4 to TRBJ1-1, with 7 bases identical to TRBD1. The J segment lost 3 bases and the V segment lost 3 bases, leaving 8 bases of the junction unmatched. The CDR3 runs to 15 residues. Germline values: CDR1 SGHNT, CDR2 YYREEE (reference sequence).